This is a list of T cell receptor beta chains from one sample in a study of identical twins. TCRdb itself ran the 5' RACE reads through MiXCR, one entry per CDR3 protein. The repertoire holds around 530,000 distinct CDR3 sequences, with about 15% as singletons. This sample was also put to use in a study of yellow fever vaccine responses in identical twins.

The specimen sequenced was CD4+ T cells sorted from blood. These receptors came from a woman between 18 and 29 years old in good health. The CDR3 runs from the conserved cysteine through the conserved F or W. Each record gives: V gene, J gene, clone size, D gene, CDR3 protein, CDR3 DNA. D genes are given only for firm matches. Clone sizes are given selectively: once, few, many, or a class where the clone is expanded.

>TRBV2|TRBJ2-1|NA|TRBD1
CASIGQGDDSYNEQFF
TGTGCCAGCATTGGACAGGGCGATGACTCCTACAATGAGCAGTTCTTC
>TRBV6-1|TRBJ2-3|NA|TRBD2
CASSGGGAGTDTQYF
TGTGCCAGCAGTGGCGGGGGGGCCGGCACAGATACGCAGTATTTT
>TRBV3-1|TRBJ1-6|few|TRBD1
CASSQGRTGGSYNSPLHF
TGTGCCAGCAGCCAAGGGAGGACAGGGGGCTCCTATAATTCACCCCTCCACTTT
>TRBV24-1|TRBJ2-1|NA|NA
CATSDGVPYNEQFF
TGTGCCACCAGTGACGGGGTCCCCTACAATGAGCAGTTCTTC
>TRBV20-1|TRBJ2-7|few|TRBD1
CSARQGGSYEQYF
TGCAGTGCTCGACAGGGGGGGTCCTACGAGCAGTACTTC
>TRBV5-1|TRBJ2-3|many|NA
CASSIPGGTDTQYF
TGCGCCAGCAGTATACCTGGGGGCACAGATACGCAGTATTTT
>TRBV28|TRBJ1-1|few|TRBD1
CASSSFPGQGRAFF
TGTGCCAGCAGTTCCTTCCCGGGACAGGGGAGAGCTTTCTTT
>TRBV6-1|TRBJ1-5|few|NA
CASEKGGGNQPQHF
TGTGCCAGCGAAAAGGGGGGAGGCAATCAGCCCCAGCATTTT
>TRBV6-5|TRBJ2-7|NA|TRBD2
CASSYSGGSPYEQYF
TGTGCCAGCAGTTACTCGGGCGGGAGCCCCTACGAGCAGTACTTC
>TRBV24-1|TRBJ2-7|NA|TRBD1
CATSGQGANPYEQYF
TGTGCCACCAGTGGACAGGGGGCGAATCCCTACGAGCAGTACTTC
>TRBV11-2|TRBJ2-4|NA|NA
CASSVMGIAKNIQYF
TGTGCCAGCAGCGTGATGGGTATAGCCAAAAACATTCAGTACTTC
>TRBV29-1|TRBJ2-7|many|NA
CSVGRTGPYFYEQYF
TGCAGCGTTGGTCGCACAGGTCCGTACTTCTACGAGCAGTACTTC
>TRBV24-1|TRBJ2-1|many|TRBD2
CATSDPLTSVPYNEQFF
TGTGCCACCAGTGACCCGCTCACTAGCGTACCCTACAATGAGCAGTTCTTC
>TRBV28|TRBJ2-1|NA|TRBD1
CASRTPGQGANEQFF
TGTGCCAGTAGAACACCGGGACAGGGGGCCAATGAGCAGTTCTTC
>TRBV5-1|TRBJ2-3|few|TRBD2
CASSKPTTSGGEDTQYF
TGCGCCAGCAGCAAGCCCACGACTAGCGGGGGGGAAGATACGCAGTATTTT
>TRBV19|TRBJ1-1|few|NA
CASSISAGGSTEAFF
TGTGCCAGTAGTATTAGCGCCGGGGGGAGCACTGAAGCTTTCTTT
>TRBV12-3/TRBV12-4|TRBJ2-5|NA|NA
CASSLFGSGERETQYF
TGTGCCAGCAGTTTATTCGGTAGCGGAGAGCGGGAGACCCAGTACTTC
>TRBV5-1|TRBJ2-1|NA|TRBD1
CASSLSGGDEQFF
TGCGCCAGCAGCTTATCAGGGGGCGATGAGCAGTTCTTC
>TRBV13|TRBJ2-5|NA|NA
CASSVAPETQYF
TGTGCCAGCAGCGTCGCCCCGGAGACCCAGTACTTC
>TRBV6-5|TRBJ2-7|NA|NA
CASSYHATGRRSGQYF
TGTGCCAGCAGTTATCATGCTACGGGAAGGCGGTCCGGGCAGTACTTC
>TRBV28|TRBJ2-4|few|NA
CASSEAGTTIQYF
TGTGCCAGCAGTGAAGCCGGGACAACCATTCAGTACTTC
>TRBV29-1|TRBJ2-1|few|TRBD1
CSVSGTADKEQFF
TGCAGCGTATCCGGGACAGCCGACAAGGAGCAGTTCTTC
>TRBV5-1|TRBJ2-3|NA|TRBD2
CASSKLATDTQYF
TGCGCCAGCAGCAAACTAGCGACAGATACGCAGTATTTT
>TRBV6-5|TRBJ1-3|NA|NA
CASSYSPDHSGNTIYF
TGTGCCAGCAGTTACTCCCCGGACCACTCTGGAAACACCATATATTTT
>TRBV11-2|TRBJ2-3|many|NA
CASSLFTDTQYF
TGTGCCAGCAGCTTATTCACAGATACGCAGTATTTT
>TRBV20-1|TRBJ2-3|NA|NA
CSARGGAGADTQYF
TGCAGTGCTAGAGGCGGGGCAGGGGCAGATACGCAGTATTTT
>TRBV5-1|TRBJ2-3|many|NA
CASSPAPSAEDTQYF
TGCGCCAGCAGCCCAGCTCCATCAGCGGAAGATACGCAGTATTTT
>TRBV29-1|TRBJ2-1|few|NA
CSVEAGKFGNEQFF
TGCAGCGTTGAGGCAGGGAAGTTTGGCAATGAGCAGTTCTTC
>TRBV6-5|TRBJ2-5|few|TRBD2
CASSLQRGDQETQYF
TGTGCCAGCAGTTTGCAGCGGGGGGATCAAGAGACCCAGTACTTC
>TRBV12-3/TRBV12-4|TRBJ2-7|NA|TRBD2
CASNLAGGPVYEQYF
TGTGCCAGCAACCTAGCGGGAGGGCCGGTTTACGAGCAGTACTTC
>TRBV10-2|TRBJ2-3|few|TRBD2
CASRLAGKDTQYF
TGCGCCAGCAGACTAGCGGGAAAGGATACGCAGTATTTT
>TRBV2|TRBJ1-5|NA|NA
CASWDGQPNQPQHF
TGTGCCAGCTGGGACGGACAGCCTAATCAGCCCCAGCATTTT
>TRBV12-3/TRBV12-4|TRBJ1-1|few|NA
CASSFGGANLEAFF
TGTGCCAGCAGTTTCGGGGGTGCAAATCTGGAAGCTTTCTTT
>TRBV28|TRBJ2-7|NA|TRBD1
CASSPGTGDEQYF
TGTGCCAGCAGCCCCGGGACAGGGGACGAGCAGTACTTC
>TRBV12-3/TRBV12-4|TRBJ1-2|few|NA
CASSFYPHNYGYTF
TGTGCCAGCAGTTTCTATCCGCACAACTATGGCTACACCTTC